These T cell receptor beta chains were read from a single sample in a study of blood T cells in healthy people across ages. TCRdb reprocessed the 5' RACE reads via MiXCR and lists one record per CDR3 protein. The table has about 750,000 distinct CDR3 sequences, about 48% seen once. Material: blood. These receptors were obtained from an elderly man in good health. CDR3s include the opening cysteine and the closing phenylalanine or tryptophan. The order of the fields is V gene, clone size, J gene, D gene, CDR3 DNA, CDR3 protein. The D gene is left open where the match is weak. Rows may omit the clone size; those that give it use once, few, many or a size class.

v_call: TRBV29-1
clone_size: .
j_call: TRBJ2-7
d_call: TRBD2
cdr3_nt: TGCAGCGTCGCCTTGAGGCTAGCGGCCACCTACGAGCAGTACTTC
cdr3_aa: CSVALRLAATYEQYF

v_call: TRBV3-1
clone_size: .
j_call: TRBJ2-3
d_call: .
cdr3_nt: TGTGCCAGCAGCCAAGTAGCGGTCACAGATACGCAGTATTTT
cdr3_aa: CASSQVAVTDTQYF

v_call: TRBV6-5
clone_size: .
j_call: TRBJ2-5
d_call: .
cdr3_nt: TGTGCCAGCAGCCCAGCTGGGATCCAAGAGACCCAGTACTTC
cdr3_aa: CASSPAGIQETQYF

v_call: TRBV14
clone_size: .
j_call: TRBJ2-7
d_call: TRBD1
cdr3_nt: TGTGCCAGCAGCCAGAGGACAGGGGTCGGTTACGAGCAGTACTTC
cdr3_aa: CASSQRTGVGYEQYF

v_call: TRBV20-1
clone_size: .
j_call: TRBJ2-2
d_call: .
cdr3_nt: TGCAGTGCTAGAGGCCCGGCCGGGGAGCTGTTTTTT
cdr3_aa: CSARGPAGELFF

v_call: TRBV6-5
clone_size: few
j_call: TRBJ2-7
d_call: TRBD2
cdr3_nt: TGTGCCAGCACTTCCACTAGCGGGAGACTCTACGAGCAGTACTTC
cdr3_aa: CASTSTSGRLYEQYF

v_call: TRBV20-1
clone_size: .
j_call: TRBJ2-3
d_call: TRBD2
cdr3_nt: TGCAGTGCTAGAGATCGGACGAGCGGGAGTGAGCACAGATACGCGTATTTT
cdr3_aa: CSARDRTSGSEHRYAYF

v_call: TRBV7-8
clone_size: .
j_call: TRBJ1-2
d_call: .
cdr3_nt: TGTGCCAGCAGCCAAGATGAAGACAAAACCCGGGGCTACACCTTC
cdr3_aa: CASSQDEDKTRGYTF

v_call: TRBV3-1
clone_size: .
j_call: TRBJ1-6
d_call: .
cdr3_nt: TGTGCCAGCAGCCAGACAGACAGAGACCTCCACTTT
cdr3_aa: CASSQTDRDLHF

v_call: TRBV9
clone_size: .
j_call: TRBJ1-1
d_call: .
cdr3_nt: TGTGCCAGCAGTCCCCGACAGATGAACACTGAAGCTTTCTTT
cdr3_aa: CASSPRQMNTEAFF

v_call: TRBV20-1
clone_size: few
j_call: TRBJ2-7
d_call: .
cdr3_nt: TGCAGCGCGTGGCGGGAACGCGAGCAGTACTTC
cdr3_aa: CSAWREREQYF

v_call: TRBV10-3
clone_size: once
j_call: TRBJ1-2
d_call: .
cdr3_nt: TGTGCCACCAAGGAGGGGGACTATGGCTACACCTTC
cdr3_aa: CATKEGDYGYTF

v_call: TRBV28
clone_size: .
j_call: TRBJ1-2
d_call: .
cdr3_nt: TGTGCCAGCAGGCGCCTCTCCGGTCAGGGAGGTGGCTATGGCTACACCTTC
cdr3_aa: CASRRLSGQGGGYGYTF

v_call: TRBV7-2
clone_size: few
j_call: TRBJ2-7
d_call: .
cdr3_nt: TGTGCCAGCCGGGAGTCCTACGAGCAGTACTTC
cdr3_aa: CASRESYEQYF

v_call: TRBV29-1
clone_size: few
j_call: TRBJ2-7
d_call: .
cdr3_nt: TGCAGCGTTGCGGGGACACACAACTACGAGCAGTACTTC
cdr3_aa: CSVAGTHNYEQYF

v_call: TRBV27
clone_size: .
j_call: TRBJ1-2
d_call: TRBD1
cdr3_nt: TGTGCCAGCAGTTTATACGCACAGGGGGCGTATGGCTACACCTTC
cdr3_aa: CASSLYAQGAYGYTF

v_call: TRBV10-3
clone_size: .
j_call: TRBJ1-1
d_call: TRBD1
cdr3_nt: TGTGCCATCAGTGAGTCTACAGGGGTGAACACTGAAGCTTTCTTT
cdr3_aa: CAISESTGVNTEAFF

v_call: TRBV7-3
clone_size: .
j_call: TRBJ2-3
d_call: .
cdr3_nt: TGTGCCAGCAGCAACGGATTGGCAGATACGCAGTATTTT
cdr3_aa: CASSNGLADTQYF

v_call: TRBV29-1
clone_size: once
j_call: TRBJ2-7
d_call: TRBD2
cdr3_nt: TGCAGCGTCCCCGGTAGTAGCGGGAGCAATTCCCACAAGCAGTACTTC
cdr3_aa: CSVPGSSGSNSHKQYF

v_call: TRBV20-1
clone_size: .
j_call: TRBJ2-5
d_call: TRBD1
cdr3_nt: TGCAGTGCCCGGACAGGGTCAGGCGAGACCCAGTACTTC
cdr3_aa: CSARTGSGETQYF

v_call: TRBV9
clone_size: .
j_call: TRBJ2-7
d_call: TRBD2
cdr3_nt: TGTGCCAGCAGCGATGGACTAGCCCACGAGCAGTACTTC
cdr3_aa: CASSDGLAHEQYF

v_call: TRBV20-1
clone_size: .
j_call: TRBJ2-1
d_call: TRBD2
cdr3_nt: TGCAGTGCTAGAGTGTCCTTGGGACTAGCGGGCTCCTACAATGAGCAGTTCTTC
cdr3_aa: CSARVSLGLAGSYNEQFF

v_call: TRBV29-1
clone_size: few
j_call: TRBJ2-1
d_call: TRBD2
cdr3_nt: TGCAGCGTTGAGAAGCGGGGGTACAATGAGCAGTTCTTC
cdr3_aa: CSVEKRGYNEQFF

v_call: TRBV12-3/TRBV12-4
clone_size: .
j_call: TRBJ2-7
d_call: .
cdr3_nt: TGTGCCAGTGCTGGGGCAGTGAGGGTCTACGAGCAGTACTTC
cdr3_aa: CASAGAVRVYEQYF

v_call: TRBV6-5
clone_size: .
j_call: TRBJ2-3
d_call: .
cdr3_nt: TGTGCCAGCAGTTACACGGGGGTTTCGGATACGCAGTATTTT
cdr3_aa: CASSYTGVSDTQYF

v_call: TRBV7-9
clone_size: .
j_call: TRBJ2-4
d_call: .
cdr3_nt: TGTGCCAGCAGCGTACAGGGTACCGAAAACATTCAGTACTTC
cdr3_aa: CASSVQGTENIQYF

v_call: TRBV20-1
clone_size: few
j_call: TRBJ2-7
d_call: TRBD2
cdr3_nt: TGCAGTGCTAGAGATTCTAGCGGGGGCTCCTACGAGCAGTACTTC
cdr3_aa: CSARDSSGGSYEQYF

v_call: TRBV13
clone_size: .
j_call: TRBJ1-2
d_call: .
cdr3_nt: TGTGCCAGCAGCCTCCGCCGCTTGGCAGATACTAACTATGGCTACACCTTC
cdr3_aa: CASSLRRLADTNYGYTF

v_call: TRBV28
clone_size: .
j_call: TRBJ2-7
d_call: .
cdr3_nt: TGTACCAGCACCGACGGCTACGAGCAGTACTTC
cdr3_aa: CTSTDGYEQYF

v_call: TRBV28
clone_size: .
j_call: TRBJ2-3
d_call: .
cdr3_nt: TGTGCCAGCGAAGGGCTCGGGAGATACGCGTATTTT
cdr3_aa: CASEGLGRYAYF

v_call: TRBV4-2
clone_size: .
j_call: TRBJ2-1
d_call: TRBD2
cdr3_nt: TGTGCCAGCAGCCAAGATATTAGCGGGGTCTCCTACAATGAGCAGTTCTTC
cdr3_aa: CASSQDISGVSYNEQFF

v_call: TRBV4-2
clone_size: .
j_call: TRBJ2-4
d_call: .
cdr3_nt: TGTGCCAGCAGCCAAGCGACGCTATTAAACATTCGGTACTTC
cdr3_aa: CASSQATLLNIRYF

v_call: TRBV6-6
clone_size: few
j_call: TRBJ1-6
d_call: .
cdr3_nt: TGTGCCAGCAGTTTCGGCAGCCTCTCCTATAATTCACCCCTCCACTTT
cdr3_aa: CASSFGSLSYNSPLHF

v_call: TRBV20-1
clone_size: .
j_call: TRBJ2-7
d_call: .
cdr3_nt: TGCAGTGCTAGAGATGCGGGCTACTCGTACGAGCAGTACTTC
cdr3_aa: CSARDAGYSYEQYF

v_call: TRBV18
clone_size: few
j_call: TRBJ2-5
d_call: .
cdr3_nt: TGTGCCAGCTCACCAGACCAAGAGACCCAGTACTTC
cdr3_aa: CASSPDQETQYF

v_call: TRBV9
clone_size: .
j_call: TRBJ2-5
d_call: .
cdr3_nt: TGTGCCAGCAGCGTTAAGGGTTGGGGTCTTGAAGGTTATGAGCAGTACTTC
cdr3_aa: CASSVKGWGLEGYEQYF

v_call: TRBV29-1
clone_size: .
j_call: TRBJ2-7
d_call: .
cdr3_nt: TGCAGCGTTGCCCCCCGAGGAGCGGGTTCCTACGAGCAGTACTTC
cdr3_aa: CSVAPRGAGSYEQYF

v_call: TRBV7-9
clone_size: .
j_call: TRBJ2-3
d_call: .
cdr3_nt: TGTGCCAGCAGCTCTTATCTCTCTAGAGGCCGCGGATACGCGTATTTT
cdr3_aa: CASSSYLSRGRGYAYF